The T cell receptor (beta chain) described here comes from a study of T cell responses to AZD1222 COVID-19 vaccine. Whole-study context: The analysis combined second doses at about 4 or about 12 weeks.

Whole-study findings and limits: Baseline seropositives among AZD1222 recipients totaled only six or seven. As reported, nearly half of all spike-specific TCRs target variant regions that are unmutated. Spike-specific TCR breadth and depth went up after people got two AZD1222 doses.

V was clipped by 0 bases and J by 9 bases, with 6 bases between them. The CDR3 has 13 residues. Per germline, CDR1 WNHNN and CDR2 SYGVQD (reference sequence). Sequencing used immunoSEQ multiplex PCR; TCRdb keeps in-frame clones, though not all of them. The repertoire holds 99,000 or so clones, with roughly 90% as singletons. A remark on this clone: Its antigen is not identified.

The TCR originated in an adult in good health. The chain uses TRBV10-1 and TRBJ1-6; D is unclear. This specimen consisted of peripheral blood, obtained on day 0 of AZD1222 vaccination. The CDR3 nucleotides read TGCGCCAGCAGTGAGTCGATCGGTTCACCCCTCCACTTT. Translation: CASSESIGSPLHF.